This record covers a single T cell receptor beta chain. Its target antigen remains unknown. No base quality information exists; no much larger clone differs at one position. The reads were generated on an Illumina NovaSeq 6000. cDNA libraries for TCRalpha and TCRbeta were prepared by 5'RACE using constant-segment primers, with sample barcodes and unique molecular identifiers added. Trizol reagent was used to extract RNA from every sample. Libraries were amplified in two PCR steps, with a second sample barcode and Illumina TruSeq adapters added in the second step. The libraries were sequenced on an Illumina NovaSeq using 2 x 150 bp paired-end reads. Per the authors' processing: Demultiplexing of reads and collapsing into UMI-guided consensus sequences were performed with migec v1.2.7. Using mixcr v2.1.11, UMI consensuses were aligned to TRA and TRB V and J templates and then assembled into clonotypes. Expanded or contracted clonotypes were those called significant by both edgeR and NoisET, with noise models trained on biological replicates. For edgeR calls, the cutoffs were a false discovery rate-adjusted p below 0.01 and a log2 fold-change threshold of 1. PCA with hierarchical clustering of max-normalized trajectories of the 1000 most abundant clonotypes was used as exploratory dynamics analysis. Separately sequenced CD4+ and CD8+ repertoires were used to assign a CD4 or CD8 phenotype to each responding clone. The public sequencing data were trimmed at Q25 with fastp and processed into clonotypes with MiXCR by TCRdb, which kept only in-frame beta chains. Records with the same CDR3 protein are collapsed into one entry carrying the most frequent genes and DNA. These V and J calls are TCRdb output, not the study's own analysis. This sample holds 200,000 or so distinct CDR3 sequences; around 9.5% were observed only once. The ten biggest clones cover 3% to 4% of the sample.

PBMCs were isolated by Ficoll-Paque density gradient centrifugation. Cut back by 4 bases and 12 bases, the V and J ends lie 9 bases apart. The CDR1 and CDR2 encoded by the germline V gene are ENHRY and SYGVKD. The CDR3 has 11 amino acids, counting the end cysteine and phenylalanine. Just the 33-base CDR3 DNA is kept, in frame starting at base 1. These data come from a study of T-cell memory formation after mild COVID-19 (dated by TCRdb to about 2021). Concerning the study at large: TCR sequence clusters from the two donors were largely donor specific. In two donors, T-cell clones that expanded and contracted after mild COVID-19 were followed by sequencing TCRalpha and TCRbeta repertoires longitudinally. Two young, previously healthy adult volunteers, one female and one male, were included in the cohort. Points the paper makes about the study in general: Contracting CD4+ clones appeared mostly in the CM and EM memory subsets, whereas CD8+ clones were enriched in EMRA. From day 15 to 85, contracting clones showed balanced CD4/CD8 phenotypes, whereas a second wave of clones that expanded from day 15 to 37 leaned towards CD4+. Only two mild cases were covered by the study, and larger cohorts that include severe cases with pre-infection samples were considered necessary. Whether the second-wave clones peaking on day 37 were SARS-CoV-2 specific was not confirmed. The detection of some responding clones in pre-infection memory suggests that pre-existing cross-reactive memory T cells joined the SARS-CoV-2 response.

The sequence joins TRBV10-3 to TRBJ1-4, with the D gene too uncertain to name. This TCR was sampled from a man between 18 and 35 years old who had mild COVID-19 (a few samples of this study predate the infection). The sample titles of this study are shuffled in the database, so cell type and time point are left out; the donor was told from shared clones. Source material: PBMCs or a T cell subset sorted from them (not recorded which). The CDR3: CAISGGGELFF. The nucleotides read TGTGCCATCAGTGGCGGTGGAGAACTGTTTTTT.